The next 13 T cell receptor beta chains were all read from a single sample in a study of T cell repertoires in cytomegalovirus infection. A single record per CDR3 protein comes from TCRdb applying MiXCR to the reads. The sample yields a few hundred thousand distinct CDR3 sequences, approximately 14% seen once. The specimen was PBMCs. The receptors stem from a human donor in good health (CMV status not recorded). Some clones in this sample may be carry-over from other donors' samples.

Many counts were recorded for this clonotype. The V gene is TRBV7-6, the J gene TRBJ1-5; D unresolved. The CDR3 sequence is 13 residues long. V lost 4 bases and J lost 2, with 6 bases in between. In germline, CDR1 is SGHVS, CDR2 FNYEAQ. CDR3 sequence reads: CASSSNGNQPQHF. The CDR3 nucleotides are TGTGCCAGCAGCTCGAATGGCAATCAGCCCCAGCATTTT. Looking up the rest from reference TRBV7-6 and TRBJ1-5 gives the full variable domain: GAGVSQSPRYKVTKRGQDVALRCDPISGHVSLYWYRQALGQGPEFLTYFNYEAQQDKSGLPNDRFSAERPEGSISTLTIQRTEQRDSAMYRCASSSNGNQPQHFGDGTRLSIL.

This clonotype was counted at least ten times. This chain joins TRBV5-1 and TRBJ1-1; the match to TRBD1 covers 7 bases. From germline, CDR1 is SGHRS and CDR2 YFSETQ. This CDR3 comprises 15 residues. Germline trimming cut 4 bases from V and 2 bases from J; bases unmatched to any gene: 8. The CDR3 region has the DNA TGCGCCAGCAGCACGGAGGGACAGTATAACACTGAAGCTTTCTTT. Protein: CASSTEGQYNTEAFF.

In this sample, this clonotype turned up many times. This sequence joins TRBV6-2 or TRBV6-3 and TRBJ2-6, with TRBD2 as a possible D gene (5 bases). Germline V gene data show CDR1 as MNHEY and CDR2 as SVGEGT. The CDR3 totals 15 residues. Trimming pared 6 bases from V and 5 bases from J, leaving 14 bases between. The CDR3 DNA follows: TGTGCCAGCAGGAACGAGGGTACTAGGGCCAACGTCCTGACTTTC. Residues: CASRNEGTRANVLTF.

This clonotype was seen at least ten times. The CDR3 sequence is CASSLEDQETQYF. DNA of the CDR3: TGTGCCAGCAGCTTGGAGGATCAAGAGACCCAGTACTTC. J is TRBJ2-5 and V is TRBV13; D perhaps matches TRBD2 (5 bases). V lost 3 bases to trimming and J lost 2 bases, with 7 bases between them. The CDR3 has 13 residues. CDR1 and CDR2 (germline): PRHDT, FYEKMQ (reference sequence).

The V call is TRBV19, the J call TRBJ2-6; weak D call: TRBD1 (6 bases). Germline V CDR1 and CDR2: LNHDA, SQIVND (reference sequence). This CDR3 comprises 15 residues. V dropped 5 bases and J dropped 0 bases, with 8 bases sitting between them. The CDR3 sequence: CASSGQSSGANVLTF. The CDR3 coding sequence is TGTGCCAGTAGTGGACAGTCCTCTGGGGCCAACGTCCTGACTTTC.

The CDR3 DNA is TGTGCCAGCAGCAACCGGCCAGGCGGGGAGCTGTTTTTT. Protein sequence: CASSNRPGGELFF. V and J are TRBV27 and TRBJ2-2, with no clear D. Trimming removed 6 bases from V and 7 bases from J, with 12 bases in between. The CDR3 is 13 residues long. Looked up from germline, CDR1 is MNHEY and CDR2 is SMNVEV (reference sequence).

This clonotype appeared a few times. The rearrangement uses TRBV29-1 and TRBJ2-7; 7 bases line up with TRBD2. The V gene's germline CDR1 is SQVTM and CDR2 ANQGSEA. Trimming removed 4 bases from V and 2 bases from J; junction bases left unmatched: 17. The CDR3 runs to 17 residues. The CDR3 sequence: CSVGGRESGLTPYEQYF. DNA of the CDR3: TGCAGCGTTGGAGGGCGGGAGTCGGGACTGACCCCCTACGAGCAGTACTTC.

This clonotype was observed a few times. V and J are TRBV6-8 and TRBJ2-7, with 13 nucleotides matching TRBD2. V lost 6 bases to trimming and J lost 0 bases; unmatched junction nucleotides: 11. Germline CDR1 and CDR2: MNHGY and SAAAGT. The length of the CDR3 is 18 residues. CDR3 in amino acids: CASSLTGTSGAHSYEQYF. DNA for the CDR3: TGTGCCAGCAGCCTTACCGGGACTAGCGGGGCTCACTCCTACGAGCAGTACTTC.

A few counts support this clonotype. The chain recombines TRBV28 with TRBJ2-3; D is ambiguous. Germline CDR1 and CDR2: MDHEN and SYDVKM. This CDR3 is built from 14 residues. The ends were cut back, 2 bases at V and 6 bases at J, with 12 bases in the middle. The CDR3 region has the DNA TGTGCCAGCAGTTTACGGCTAGGGCAGGATACGCAGTATTTT. Protein sequence: CASSLRLGQDTQYF.

The rearrangement links TRBV4-2 to TRBJ2-5; 8 bases fit TRBD1. Germline-derived CDR1 and CDR2 are LGHNA and YNFKEQ. After removal of 4 bases from V and 0 bases from J, the junction contained 4 bases not matched to a gene. This CDR3 has 15 residues. CDR3 region: CASSPGQGDQETQYF. CDR3 coding DNA: TGTGCCAGCAGCCCTGGACAGGGAGACCAAGAGACCCAGTACTTC.

The chain carries TRBV20-1 and TRBJ2-1, with D perhaps TRBD1 or TRBD2 (5 bases each). CDR1 DFQATT and CDR2 SNEGSKA come from the germline V gene (reference sequence). This CDR3 spans 15 amino acids. V lost 0 bases and J lost 3, with 12 bases in between. The DNA of the CDR3 is TGCAGTGCTAGAGAACCCGGGACCAGCTACAATGAGCAGTTCTTC. Protein: CSAREPGTSYNEQFF.

There are a few counts of this clonotype. The V gene is TRBV2, the J gene TRBJ1-2, with TRBD1 identical over 8 bases. CDR3 size: 16 residues. CDR1 is SNHLY and CDR2 is FYNNEI in the germline V gene. The V and J ends lost 3 bases and 8 bases, in that order; junction bases with no gene match: 14. The chain's CDR3 is CASSDGRGRFLRGYTF. CDR3 nucleotide sequence: TGTGCCAGCAGTGATGGCAGGGGGCGCTTCCTCCGCGGCTACACCTTC. Full variable domain (missing parts from reference TRBV2 and TRBJ1-2): EPEVTQTPSHQVTQMGQEVILRCVPISNHLYFYWYRQILGQKVEFLVSFYNNEISEKSEIFDDQFSVERPDGSNFTLKIRSTKLEDSAMYFCASSDGRGRFLRGYTFGSGTRLTVV.

This chain joins TRBV6-1 and TRBJ2-2, with TRBD2 matching over 8 bases. V was pared by 8 bases and J by 4 bases, with 6 bases of the junction left unmatched. Germline values: CDR1 MNHNS, CDR2 SASEGT. The CDR3 has 14 residues. The chain's CDR3 is CASGAGGITGELFF. Here the CDR3 DNA reads TGTGCCAGCGGGGCGGGGGGTATCACCGGGGAGCTGTTTTTT.